This T cell receptor beta chain derives from a study of shared clonotypes between healthy human individuals. In the study overall: Each donor's CD8 memory used one plate, CD8 naive two, each CD4 subset three. The study, taken as a whole, reports: Collection of samples was limited to blood; tissue repertoires likely differ.

In the sorted-subset replicate PCRs, approximately 200 ng DNA, roughly 30,000 T cell genomes, was used. TCRdb keeps only in-frame clones here, not all; method: immunoSEQ multiplex PCR. The table includes about 610,000 clones, about 96% detected once. Trimming cost V 3 bases and J 0 bases, with 9 bases left between them. Germline CDR1 and CDR2: KGHSH and LQKENI. The CDR3 extends over 15 amino acids. On this clone itself: Its antigen is unidentified.

This chain joins TRBV18 and TRBJ1-3, with D perhaps TRBD1 (5 bases). The receptor's source is a young woman in good health. Source material: naive CD4+ T cells sorted from blood. Subset specified: CD45RA+ positively selected. The CDR3 is CASSPGRTSGNTIYF. The DNA for the CDR3 is TGTGCCAGCTCACCGGGACGGACCTCTGGAAACACCATATATTTT.